What follows are 23 T cell receptor beta chains derived from one specimen sequenced in a study of control samples from healthy donors and cancer patients (dated by TCRdb to 2020 to 2022). Library preparation used the immunoSEQ multiplex PCR assay. The table comes from immuneACCESS by way of TCRdb, which keeps in-frame sequences with V and J called. Part of the clones is missing from these tables; in studies checked, under half for an unresolved V gene and the rest for unknown reasons. The sample table lists tens of thousands of clones, 65% to 85% of them with a count of one. Clones ranked in the top ten supply roughly 39% of the sample. The sequenced sample was PBMCs. These receptors all stem from a man in his 70s with lung cancer.

The rearrangement uses TRBV7-8 and TRBJ2-7; D gene ambiguous. The germline gives CDR1 SGHVS, CDR2 FQNEAQ. The CDR3 covers 11 residues. V was pared by 5 bases and J by 4 bases, with 6 bases between. The CDR3 coding sequence is TGTGCCAGCAGCCGGAAATACGAGCAGTACTTC. Translating gives CASSRKYEQYF.

This chain links TRBV13 with TRBJ2-7, with D possibly TRBD1 on 5 matching bases. Trimming shortened V by 5 bases and J by 7 bases, and 12 bases separated the two germline ends. This CDR3 is built from 12 residues. Germline-derived CDR1 and CDR2 are PRHDT and FYEKMQ (reference sequence). The DNA of the CDR3 is TGTGCCAGCAGCCGGTGGGGCCGAGAGCAGTACTTC. Amino acid sequence: CASSRWGREQYF.

This chain links TRBV11-2 with TRBJ2-7; 9 nucleotides align to TRBD1. Germline CDR1 SGHAT, CDR2 FQNNGV. V trimming: 1 base; J trimming: 2 bases; junction bases outside the gene matches: 3. This CDR3 has 15 residues. The CDR3 nucleotides are TGTGCCAGCAGCTTAGGGGGACAGGGAACCTACGAGCAGTACTTC. It specifies CASSLGGQGTYEQYF.

The J gene is TRBJ1-5, the V gene TRBV10-3; possible D gene TRBD1, 5 bases. Germline CDR1 ENHRY, CDR2 SYGVKD. The CDR3 totals 14 residues. The ends were cut back, 6 bases at V and 2 bases at J, with 11 bases in the middle. CDR3 DNA sequence: TGTGCCATCAGCAATCAGGGCGGCAATCAGCCCCAGCATTTT. Translated, it gives CAISNQGGNQPQHF.

This clone was seen more than once but under ten times. J is TRBJ2-2 and V is TRBV7-9; D gene uncertain. The V gene's germline CDR1 is SEHNR and CDR2 FQNEAQ (reference sequence). The V and J ends lost 5 bases and 6 bases respectively, with 13 bases between them. This CDR3 comprises 14 residues. The CDR3 DNA follows: TGTGCCAGCAGCCCCAGACAAATTTCCGGGGAGCTGTTTTTT. This codes for CASSPRQISGELFF.

This sequence joins TRBV6-5 and TRBJ1-3; no clear D. CDR3 length: 14 amino acids. V lost 7 bases and J lost 2, with 12 bases in between. Germline values: CDR1 MNHEY, CDR2 SVGAGI. DNA of the CDR3: TGTGCCAGCACCCCCCCCGGAGCTGGAAACACCATATATTTT. It specifies CASTPPGAGNTIYF.

The J gene is TRBJ1-6, the V gene TRBV18; D ambiguous. This CDR3 region has 12 residues. Trimming took 3 bases from V and 8 from J, leaving 5 bases between them. Germline CDR1 is KGHSH and CDR2 is LQKENI. CDR3 sequence reads: CASSPFDSPLHF. The CDR3, as DNA: TGTGCCAGCTCACCGTTCGATTCACCCCTCCACTTT. Drawing the rest from reference TRBV18 and TRBJ1-6, the complete variable domain is NAGVMQNPRHLVRRRGQEARLRCSPMKGHSHVYWYRQLPEEGLKFMVYLQKENIIDESGMPKERFSAEFPKEGPSILRIQQVVRGDSAAYFCASSPFDSPLHFGNGTRLTVT.

The CDR3 is CASSLSIGEKLFF. DNA of the CDR3: TGTGCCAGCAGCTTGTCAATAGGTGAAAAACTGTTTTTT. V and J are TRBV5-5 and TRBJ1-4; D gene unclear. CDR1 and CDR2 from the germline V gene are SGHKS and YYEKEE (reference sequence). V gave up 1 base and J gave up 7 bases, with 8 bases separating them. The CDR3 extends over 13 amino acids.

This clone has just one count. The V gene is TRBV2, the J gene TRBJ2-7; D may correspond to TRBD1 or TRBD2 (6 bases each). The CDR3 is 15 amino acids. V lost 4 bases and J 2 bases, leaving 15 bases between the germline ends. Germline CDR1 and CDR2: SNHLY and FYNNEI. The CDR3 here is CASSGGAELAYEQYF. CDR3 in DNA: TGTGCCAGCAGTGGGGGGGCAGAGCTCGCCTACGAGCAGTACTTC.

This clone showed up just a few times. J is TRBJ1-1 and V is TRBV3-1 (or the pseudogene TRBV3-2), with 7 bases matching TRBD1. The V gene end was trimmed by 4 bases and the J gene end by 3 bases; junction bases not matched to a gene: 14. CDR3 size: 17 residues. CDR1 is LGHDT, CDR2 YNNKEL, per germline (reference sequence). The CDR3 DNA reads as TGTGCCAGCAGCCCAGCGGTGGGTCGAGGGGGCCACACTGAAGCTTTCTTT. Amino acids: CASSPAVGRGGHTEAFF.

This clone was detected only a few times. The gene calls are TRBV27 and TRBJ2-6; D perhaps matches TRBD2 (7 bases). There are 17 residues in the CDR3. V was clipped by 3 bases and J by 2 bases, with 14 bases between them. Germline CDR1 MNHEY, CDR2 SMNVEV (reference sequence). CDR3 sequence: CASSFRGARAGANVLTF. CDR3 in DNA: TGTGCCAGCAGTTTTCGGGGGGCTCGGGCTGGGGCCAACGTCCTGACTTTC.

The chain is built from TRBV4-1 and TRBJ1-3; D is uncertain. V was clipped by 0 bases and J by 5 bases, with 8 bases between them. CDR1 MGHRA and CDR2 YSYEKL come from the germline V gene. The CDR3 sequence is 14 residues long. CDR3 DNA: TGCGCCAGCAGCCAAGATGAGGGAAGAAACACCATATATTTT. This gives the protein CASSQDEGRNTIYF.

The chain employs TRBV6-5 and TRBJ1-6; D might be TRBD1 (5 bases). From germline, CDR1 is MNHEY and CDR2 SVGAGI. V was cut by 2 bases and J by 10 bases, with 15 bases left in between. This CDR3 is built from 15 residues. The CDR3 DNA follows: TGTGCCAGCAGTTACGGGGGTTGGGGTGGGTCACCCCTCCACTTT. This gives the protein CASSYGGWGGSPLHF.

The rearrangement joins TRBV3-1 (or the pseudogene TRBV3-2) to TRBJ2-7; D is possibly TRBD1 or TRBD2 (5 bases each). The CDR3 is 14 residues long. Trimming shortened V by 1 base and J by 4 bases, and 11 bases separated the two germline ends. Germline CDR1 and CDR2: LGHDT and YNNKEL (reference sequence). The CDR3 coding sequence is TGTGCCAGCAGCCAAGGAGGGGCCAGTTACGAGCAGTACTTC. Its protein is CASSQGGASYEQYF.

The CDR3 nucleotides are TGTGCCAGCTCACCCGGACCGGGACAGGGGACTGAAGCTTTCTTT. Protein product: CASSPGPGQGTEAFF. This sequence joins TRBV18 and TRBJ1-1; 10 nucleotides line up with TRBD1. Per germline, CDR1 KGHSH and CDR2 LQKENI. V lost 3 bases, J lost 5 bases, and 6 bases stayed unmatched. The CDR3 length is 15 residues.

This CDR3 reads CASSDGGGRMDTQYF. The CDR3 nucleotides are TGTGCCAGCAGTGATGGTGGGGGCCGTATGGATACGCAGTATTTT. The chain couples TRBV6-4 to TRBJ2-3; D is perhaps TRBD1 (6 bases). Germline V gives CDR1 MRHNA, CDR2 SNTAGT. Trimming pared 3 bases from V and 6 bases from J, leaving 16 bases between. The CDR3 loop spans 15 amino acids.

This clone occurred once. The rearrangement links TRBV15 to TRBJ1-2; D is unclear. Trimming took off 0 bases at V and 4 bases at J, with 12 bases between the two ends. Looked up from germline, CDR1 is LNHNV and CDR2 is YYDKDF (reference sequence). This CDR3 has 15 residues. CDR3 amino acids: CATSRDRATSYGYTF. DNA for the CDR3: TGTGCCACCAGCAGAGATCGGGCTACTTCCTATGGCTACACCTTC.

This clone appeared a single time. The genes are TRBV19 and TRBJ1-4; no clear D gene. The V gene lost 7 bases and the J gene lost 5 bases, with 11 bases spanning the gap. The CDR3 length is 13 residues. Per the germline V gene, CDR1 is LNHDA and CDR2 is SQIVND (reference sequence). The CDR3 DNA follows: TGTGCCAGTAACCGTGGCGGGAATGAAAAACTGTTTTTT. Translating gives CASNRGGNEKLFF.

This chain connects TRBV6-5 to TRBJ1-1, with D perhaps TRBD1 (5 bases). Germline lookup yields CDR1 MNHEY and CDR2 SVGAGI. CDR3 size: 15 residues. V dropped 5 bases and J dropped 1 base, with 14 bases sitting between them. The CDR3 DNA follows: TGTGCCAGCAGTCGAAAGCCAGGGCGGAACACTGAAGCTTTCTTT. Protein: CASSRKPGRNTEAFF.

The chain employs TRBV24-1 and TRBJ2-1, with D possibly being TRBD1 (7 bases). Trimming left V 2 bases short and J 3 bases short, with 13 bases between. This CDR3 comprises 16 residues. Germline lookup yields CDR1 KGHDR and CDR2 SFDVKD. The CDR3 is CATSDSQGRNYNEQFF. The CDR3 nucleotides are TGTGCCACCAGTGATTCACAGGGGAGGAACTACAATGAGCAGTTCTTC.

This clone appeared a single time. V is TRBV9 and J is TRBJ2-1; no firm D call. This CDR3 is built from 16 residues. Germline loops: CDR1 SGDLS, CDR2 YYNGEE. With 1 base removed from V and 2 bases from J, the gap between germline ends came to 13 bases. CDR3 nucleotides: TGTGCCAGCAGCGTAATTCGGTCAGAGACCTACAATGAGCAGTTCTTC. It specifies CASSVIRSETYNEQFF.

The chain links TRBV12-3 or TRBV12-4 to TRBJ2-7; D is uncertain. This CDR3 has 13 residues. Trimming took 1 base from V and 6 from J, leaving 10 bases between them. CDR3 sequence reads: CASSLGPIGEQYF. As DNA, the CDR3 is TGTGCCAGCAGTTTAGGGCCCATTGGCGAGCAGTACTTC.

This clone is a singleton in its sample. V and J are TRBV6-5 and TRBJ2-6; D may be TRBD2 (5 bases). V was clipped by 6 bases and J by 1 base, with 7 bases between them. The CDR3 totals 14 residues. CDR1 is MNHEY and CDR2 is SVGAGI in the germline V gene. DNA of the CDR3: TGTGCCAGCAGGACGGGGTCTGGGGCCAACGTCCTGACTTTC. Amino acid sequence: CASRTGSGANVLTF.